Reported below is one T cell receptor beta chain. This entry comes from a study of immune evolution from preneoplasia to lung adenocarcinoma. The V gene's germline CDR1 is SGHDT and CDR2 YYEEEE. This CDR3 has 14 residues. Trimming took 2 bases from V and 2 from J; bases not matched to a gene: 2. TCRdb's table, derived via immunoSEQ multiplex PCR, lists solely in-frame clones and lacks some. Among about 4,700 clones listed, roughly 72% were seen once. This chain uses TRBV5-6 with TRBJ2-3; 7 positions agree with TRBD1. The sequenced sample consisted of FFPE minimally invasive lung adenocarcinoma tissue. The TCR originated in a person aged 55-80 years with lung adenocarcinoma. CDR3 sequence reads: CASSFGTATDTQYF. In DNA, the CDR3 is TGTGCCAGCAGCTTCGGGACAGCCACAGATACGCAGTATTTT.